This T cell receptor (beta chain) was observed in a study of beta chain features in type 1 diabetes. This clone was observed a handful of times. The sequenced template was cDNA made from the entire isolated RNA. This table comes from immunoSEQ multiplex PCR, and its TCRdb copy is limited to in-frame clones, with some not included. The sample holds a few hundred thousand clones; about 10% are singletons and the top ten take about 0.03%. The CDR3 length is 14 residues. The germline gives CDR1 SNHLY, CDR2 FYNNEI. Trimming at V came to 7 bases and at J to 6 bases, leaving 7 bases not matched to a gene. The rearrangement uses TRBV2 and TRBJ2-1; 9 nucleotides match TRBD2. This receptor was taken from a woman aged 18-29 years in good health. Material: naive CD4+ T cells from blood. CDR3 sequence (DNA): TGTGCCAGCACCATGGGACTAGCAGGCAATGAGCAGTTCTTC. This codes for CASTMGLAGNEQFF.